Each of the 22 T cell receptor beta chains below was sequenced from the same sample in a study of cytomegalovirus exposure and HLA in healthy donors. It was with 60 Vbeta and 13 Jbeta primers that the PCR ran. Repertoires were generated with immunoSEQ multiplex PCR, while TCRdb's copy carries only in-frame clones and drops some. Of roughly 120,000 clones listed, more than 60% are singletons. Material for sequencing was PBMCs. These receptors originate from a man between 40 and 49 years old in good health and CMV-seropositive.

The rearrangement joins TRBV7-9 to TRBJ2-6; weak D call: TRBD1 (6 bases). Germline V gene lookup returns CDR1 SEHNR and CDR2 FQNEAQ (reference sequence). The CDR3 loop spans 17 amino acids. Trimming removed 3 bases at V and 1 base at J, with 13 bases between. The DNA for the CDR3 is TGTGCCAGCAGCTTCGACAGGTACCCTTCTGGGGCCAACGTCCTGACTTTC. It translates to CASSFDRYPSGANVLTF.

This rearrangement joins TRBV19 to TRBJ1-5; a weak D match, TRBD1 (6 bases). With 6 bases removed from V and 3 bases from J, the gap between germline ends came to 15 bases. There are 15 residues in the CDR3. Germline V gene lookup returns CDR1 LNHDA and CDR2 SQIVND (reference sequence). CDR3 nucleotides: TGTGCCAGTAGAAGGGACACCAATCTCAATCAGCCCCAGCATTTT. Translating gives CASRRDTNLNQPQHF.

The V and J genes are TRBV18 and TRBJ1-5, with 10 bases aligning to TRBD1. CDR1 KGHSH and CDR2 LQKENI come from the germline V gene. The CDR3 is 16 residues long. Trimming removed 3 bases from V and 3 bases from J; junction bases left unmatched: 5. The DNA of the CDR3 is TGTGCCAGCTCACCCGGGACAGGGGCTATCAATCAGCCCCAGCATTTT. This translates into CASSPGTGAINQPQHF.

The V and J genes are TRBV9 and TRBJ2-3, with 11 positions matching TRBD2. The germline CDR1 and CDR2 sequences are SGDLS and YYNGEE. With V trimmed by 3 bases and J by 4 bases, 10 bases remained unmatched. CDR3 length: 17 residues. CDR3 sequence (DNA): TGTGCCAGCAGCGCGGGGACTAGCGGCCACCCCGCAGATACGCAGTATTTT. Protein product: CASSAGTSGHPADTQYF.

The table lists this clone with a few counts. The chain couples TRBV13 to TRBJ1-6; unclear D gene. The CDR3 consists of 14 residues. CDR1 and CDR2 from the germline V gene are PRHDT and FYEKMQ (reference sequence). V lost 1 base to trimming and J lost 12 bases, with 13 bases between them. CDR3 sequence (DNA): TGTGCCAGCAGCTTAGTGGGAGGAGGGTTACCCCTCCACTTT. Translating it yields CASSLVGGGLPLHF.

The rearrangement uses TRBV18 and TRBJ2-7; 7 bases fit TRBD1. This CDR3 region has 15 residues. V trimming: 6 bases; J trimming: 0 bases; junction bases outside the gene matches: 8. From germline, CDR1 is KGHSH and CDR2 LQKENI. The CDR3 DNA reads as TGTGCCAGCTCGCCCCTGACAGGGTCCTCCTACGAGCAGTACTTC. Residues: CASSPLTGSSYEQYF.

The chain joins TRBV10-1 to TRBJ2-4; 7 bases line up with TRBD1. Trimming cost V 5 bases and J 2 bases; bases outside gene matches: 3. The germline gives CDR1 WNHNN, CDR2 SYGVQD (reference sequence). This CDR3 comprises 14 residues. The chain's CDR3 is CASSSQGSKNIQYF. The CDR3 region has the DNA TGCGCCAGCAGTTCACAGGGGTCCAAAAACATTCAGTACTTC.

The J gene is TRBJ2-5, the V gene TRBV4-2; 7 bases map to TRBD2. This CDR3 has 17 residues. With 1 base clipped from V and 3 bases from J, the junction kept 11 bases outside the gene matches. The germline V gene has CDR1 LGHNA and CDR2 YNFKEQ. CDR3 loop: CASSQGGWRAGEETQYF. CDR3 nucleotide sequence: TGTGCCAGCAGCCAAGGGGGATGGCGGGCGGGGGAAGAGACCCAGTACTTC.

This chain uses TRBV4-1 with TRBJ2-7; no reliable D call. This CDR3 has 12 residues. The germline V gene encodes CDR1 MGHRA and CDR2 YSYEKL. CDR3 sequence: CASSHTAPGHPV. The CDR3 DNA follows: TGCGCCAGCAGCCACACCGCCCCTGGGCATCCCGTC.

The genes are TRBV5-5 and TRBJ2-7; TRBD1 is a possible D gene (7 bases). This CDR3 comprises 16 residues. With 4 bases removed from V and 1 base from J, the gap between germline ends came to 18 bases. Germline CDR1 is SGHKS and CDR2 is YYEKEE (reference sequence). CDR3 sequence: CASSETDREASYEQYF. The CDR3 DNA sequence: TGTGCCAGCAGCGAGACAGACAGGGAGGCTTCCTACGAGCAGTACTTC.

The chain has TRBV27 and TRBJ2-1, with a weak D call TRBD2 (6 bases). The CDR3 has 16 residues. The V end was cut by 6 bases, the J end by 0 bases, with 15 bases between. From germline, CDR1 is MNHEY and CDR2 SMNVEV (reference sequence). The CDR3 sequence is CASSPTLADSYNEQFF. Written as DNA, the CDR3 is TGTGCCAGCAGCCCTACCTTAGCGGACTCCTACAATGAGCAGTTCTTC.

In its sample, this clone was seen a few times. V and J are TRBV29-1 and TRBJ2-3; 9 nucleotides agree with TRBD2. Germline-derived CDR1 and CDR2 are SQVTM and ANQGSEA. This CDR3 contains 16 residues. The V gene end was trimmed by 3 bases and the J gene end by 4 bases; junction bases not matched to a gene: 11. The CDR3 region is CSVDGASGDGSDTQYF. For the CDR3, the DNA is TGCAGCGTTGACGGGGCTAGCGGGGACGGGTCAGATACGCAGTATTTT.

The genes are TRBV6-6 and TRBJ1-1; D is unresolved. From germline, CDR1 is MNHNY and CDR2 SVGAGI (reference sequence). The ends were cut back, 6 bases at V and 6 bases at J, with 17 bases in the middle. This CDR3 comprises 14 residues. The DNA for the CDR3 is TGTGCCAGCAGCCCTCGGGCGGCGGGCGCTGAAGCTTTCTTT. It yields the protein CASSPRAAGAEAFF.

V is TRBV5-6 and J is TRBJ2-3; 7 positions match TRBD2. The germline gives CDR1 SGHDT, CDR2 YYEEEE. V gave up 2 bases and J gave up 6 bases; unmatched junction bases: 12. The CDR3 has 16 amino acids. CDR3 sequence: CASSFDSGVRSDTQYF. CDR3 nucleotide sequence: TGTGCCAGCAGCTTCGACAGCGGGGTAAGATCGGATACGCAGTATTTT.

The CDR3 protein is CASSLGGSYEQYF. The CDR3 DNA sequence: TGTGCCAGCAGCTTAGGAGGATCCTACGAGCAGTACTTC. The J gene is TRBJ2-7, the V gene TRBV11-3; D not certain. V dropped 1 base and J dropped 1 base, with 5 bases sitting between them. The CDR3 runs 13 residues. The germline V gene has CDR1 SGHNT and CDR2 YENEEA. Full variable domain (rest looked up from reference TRBV11-3 and TRBJ2-7): EAGVVQSPRYKIIEKKQPVAFWCNPISGHNTLYWYLQNLGQGPELLIRYENEEAVDDSQLPKDRFSAERLKGVDSTLKIQPAELGDSAVYLCASSLGGSYEQYFGPGTRLTVT.

The chain recombines TRBV5-6 with TRBJ1-5; 7 bases are shared with TRBD1. The V and J ends lost 2 bases and 3 bases, in that order; junction bases with no gene match: 11. This CDR3 has 17 residues. CDR1 is SGHDT and CDR2 is YYEEEE in the germline V gene. In nucleotides, the CDR3 is TGTGCCAGCAGCTTAAGGGGGCTCAAGGGGGACAATCAGCCCCAGCATTTT. Its translation is CASSLRGLKGDNQPQHF.

CDR3 DNA sequence: TGTGCCAGCAGCTTACAGGGTCTAGTAGGCACTGAAGCTTTCTTT. This encodes CASSLQGLVGTEAFF. J is TRBJ1-1 and V is TRBV9; D might be TRBD1 (6 bases). The CDR3 consists of 15 residues. From germline, CDR1 is SGDLS and CDR2 YYNGEE. Trimming stripped 4 bases from V and 4 bases from J, with 17 bases between.

CDR3 in amino acids: CASGAQETQYF. CDR3 DNA: TGTGCCAGTGGGGCTCAAGAGACCCAGTACTTC. The rearrangement uses TRBV2 and TRBJ2-5, with a possible D match to TRBD1 (5 bases). The length of the CDR3 is 11 residues. The germline V and J ends were trimmed by 9 bases and 2 bases, with 7 bases remaining between them. The germline gives CDR1 SNHLY, CDR2 FYNNEI.

The CDR3 coding sequence is TGTGCCAGTCGACAGGGCGGTGGAAACACCATATATTTT. It specifies CASRQGGGNTIYF. J is TRBJ1-3 and V is TRBV19, with 7 positions matching TRBD1. Trimming cost V 8 bases and J 3 bases; bases outside gene matches: 4. This CDR3 is built from 13 residues. CDR1 is LNHDA and CDR2 is SQIVND in the germline V gene (reference sequence).

The chain joins TRBV7-9 to TRBJ2-5; 9 bases are shared with TRBD2. This CDR3 is built from 16 residues. V shed 1 base and J 4 bases; nucleotides not matched to a gene: 7. Germline V gene sequence: CDR1 SEHNR, CDR2 FQNEAQ (reference sequence). The DNA of the CDR3 is TGTGCCAGCAGCTTAGTGGGACTAGCTCGGGGAGAGACCCAGTACTTC. As protein: CASSLVGLARGETQYF.

The J gene is TRBJ2-1, the V gene TRBV4-1, with 10 bases identical to TRBD2. Germline CDR1 is MGHRA and CDR2 is YSYEKL. The CDR3 contains 17 residues. Germline trimming cut 4 bases from V and 8 bases from J; bases unmatched to any gene: 14. The CDR3 DNA reads as TGCGCCAGCAGCCTTAGACTAGCGGGCGCAATGGCCGATGAGCAGTTCTTC. Amino acid sequence: CASSLRLAGAMADEQFF.

The chain employs TRBV5-8 and TRBJ2-7; D may be TRBD1 (6 bases). The germline V and J ends were trimmed by 2 bases and 2 bases, with 11 bases remaining between them. This CDR3 has 14 residues. Germline V gene data show CDR1 as SGHTS and CDR2 as YDEGEE. The CDR3 loop reads CASSFWQGTYEQYF. The CDR3 nucleotides read TGTGCCAGCAGCTTCTGGCAGGGGACCTACGAGCAGTACTTC.